One and the same sample provided the 17 T cell receptor beta chains below, sequenced in a study of breast tumors, draining lymph nodes, adjacent tissues. Samples came from axillary lymph nodes draining the breast cancer. Each CDR3 protein is one row after TCRdb ran MiXCR on the multiplex PCR reads. The data hold tens of thousands of distinct CDR3 sequences, with approximately 28% observed a single time. The sample was axillary lymph node tissue. Source of these receptors: a female donor with breast cancer. Some clones in this sample may be carry-over from other donors' samples.

This clonotype came up many times. The rearrangement joins TRBV11-3 to TRBJ2-7; no definite D call. The CDR3 contains 16 residues. The V and J ends lost 1 base and 0 bases respectively, with 13 bases between them. Looked up from germline, CDR1 is SGHNT and CDR2 is YENEEA. The DNA of the CDR3 is TGTGCCAGCAGCTTAGTGTCGTCAGAGAGCTCCTACGAGCAGTACTTC. It encodes CASSLVSSESSYEQYF. The full variable domain, its missing parts supplied by reference TRBV11-3 and TRBJ2-7, is EAGVVQSPRYKIIEKKQPVAFWCNPISGHNTLYWYLQNLGQGPELLIRYENEEAVDDSQLPKDRFSAERLKGVDSTLKIQPAELGDSAVYLCASSLVSSESSYEQYFGPGTRLTVT.

This clonotype showed up many times. J is TRBJ2-3 and V is TRBV20-1; 11 nucleotides match TRBD1. Germline CDR1 DFQATT, CDR2 SNEGSKA (reference sequence). The CDR3 totals 16 residues. The V gene end was trimmed by 6 bases and the J gene end by 4 bases; junction bases not matched to a gene: 12. In nucleotides, the CDR3 is TGCAGTGCCCAGGACAGGGGGCGCGGGCGTGCAGATACGCAGTATTTT. It yields the protein CSAQDRGRGRADTQYF.

At least ten counts were recorded for this clonotype. The chain uses TRBV28 and TRBJ1-4; 7 nucleotides line up with TRBD1. CDR1 MDHEN and CDR2 SYDVKM come from the germline V gene. The CDR3 has 17 amino acids. Unmatched junction bases numbered 16, after V lost 4 bases and J lost 8 bases. The CDR3 coding sequence is TGTGCCAGCAGTTCAAGTAGGGGGCGTCGGTCTAGCGAAAAACTGTTTTTT. It is translated as CASSSSRGRRSSEKLFF. Full variable domain (missing parts from reference TRBV28 and TRBJ1-4): DVKVTQSSRYLVKRTGEKVFLECVQDMDHENMFWYRQDPGLGLRLIYFSYDVKMKEKGDIPEGYSVSREKKERFSLILESASTNQTSMYLCASSSSRGRRSSEKLFFGSGTQLSVL.

This clonotype was recorded many times. V and J are TRBV20-1 and TRBJ1-5, with D perhaps matching TRBD1 (6 bases). V was trimmed by 6 bases and J by 2 bases, leaving 20 bases between them. From germline, CDR1 is DFQATT and CDR2 SNEGSKA (reference sequence). This CDR3 is built from 16 residues. In DNA, the CDR3 is TGCAGTGCCGAGGGGGGCCCAGAACGTGGCAATCAGCCCCAGCATTTT. Amino acids: CSAEGGPERGNQPQHF.

This clonotype has a count of ten or more. The chain uses TRBV7-2 and TRBJ1-2; D might be TRBD1 (6 bases). The CDR3 runs to 14 residues. V was shortened by 7 bases and J by 7 bases, with 19 bases between the two germline ends. In germline, CDR1 is SGHTA, CDR2 FQGNSA. The CDR3 DNA reads as TGTGCCAGCACCCTACGGAGGGGGATTGCTGGCTACACCTTC. It specifies CASTLRRGIAGYTF.

This clonotype showed up many times. CDR3 amino acids: CASSFGQGPGELFF. The CDR3 coding sequence is TGCGCCAGCAGCTTCGGACAGGGACCCGGGGAGCTGTTTTTT. This chain joins TRBV5-1 and TRBJ2-2; 8 bases map to TRBD1. This CDR3 comprises 14 residues. Trimming at V came to 2 bases and at J to 6 bases, leaving 3 bases not matched to a gene. Germline V gene data show CDR1 as SGHRS and CDR2 as YFSETQ.

This clonotype was recorded many times. The J gene is TRBJ1-1, the V gene TRBV10-2; 7 positions agree with TRBD1. CDR3 size: 14 residues. V dropped 9 bases and J dropped 1; count of bases not matched to a gene: 8. From germline, CDR1 is WSHSY and CDR2 SAAADI. CDR3 bases: TGCGCCAGTTACAGGGGAGGGACGAACACTGAAGCTTTCTTT. Its protein product is CASYRGGTNTEAFF.

The table lists this clonotype with a few counts. The V call is TRBV6-1, the J call TRBJ2-3; 9 bases are shared with TRBD1. The CDR3 has 14 amino acids. CDR1 MNHNS and CDR2 SASEGT come from the germline V gene. V shed 6 bases and J 3 bases; nucleotides not matched to a gene: 4. CDR3 sequence: CASRDRGGTDTQYF. As DNA, the CDR3 is TGTGCCAGCAGGGACAGGGGTGGGACAGATACGCAGTATTTT.

Concerning this clonotype: A junction end diverges from the germline sequence, so it may reflect a read error. CDR3 in amino acids: CSAGRYQETPYF. CDR3 DNA: TGCAGTGCTGGCAGATACCAAGAGACCCCGTACTTC. The chain couples TRBV20-1 to TRBJ2-5; the D is unclear. The germline V gene has CDR1 DFQATT and CDR2 SNEGSKA (reference sequence). The CDR3 consists of 12 residues.

This clonotype was picked up many times. V and J are TRBV4-2 and TRBJ1-2; the D gene is possibly TRBD1 (6 bases). V lost 0 bases to trimming and J lost 0 bases, with 8 bases between them. The CDR3 sequence is 15 residues long. Germline assignment: CDR1 LGHNA and CDR2 YNFKEQ. The CDR3 region is CASSQEGATNYGYTF. The CDR3 bases are TGTGCCAGCAGCCAAGAGGGGGCCACTAACTATGGCTACACCTTC.

Ten or more counts support this clonotype. This sequence joins TRBV4-1 and TRBJ2-7; unclear D gene. This CDR3 comprises 17 residues. Germline loops: CDR1 MGHRA, CDR2 YSYEKL. The V end was cut by 0 bases, the J end by 4 bases, with 19 bases between. This CDR3 is CASSQDRALGSPYEQYF. The CDR3 DNA is TGCGCCAGCAGCCAAGATCGGGCGTTGGGCAGCCCTTACGAGCAGTACTTC.

This clonotype was seen many times. A junction boundary mismatches the germline segment, possibly from a read error. The V gene is TRBV6-5, the J gene TRBJ1-6, with D unclear. The V gene's germline CDR1 is MNHEY and CDR2 SVGAGI. The CDR3 loop spans 17 amino acids. CDR3 sequence reads: CASSHSIGRTHNSPLHF. CDR3 nucleotides: TGTGCCAGCAGTCACTCGATAGGCAGAACCCATAATTCACCCCTCCACTTT.

This clonotype has a count of ten or more. This chain links TRBV7-8 with TRBJ2-1; no clear D gene. The CDR3 is 15 amino acids. The germline CDR1 and CDR2 sequences are SGHVS and FQNEAQ. The germline V and J ends were trimmed by 1 base and 4 bases, with 11 bases remaining between them. The CDR3 loop is CASSLVKRLYNEQFF. CDR3 bases: TGTGCCAGCAGCTTAGTAAAGCGCCTATACAATGAGCAGTTCTTC.

This clonotype was counted ten times or more. The chain employs TRBV3-1 and TRBJ2-3, with TRBD2 identical over 8 bases. This CDR3 comprises 17 residues. The germline gives CDR1 LGHDT, CDR2 YNNKEL (reference sequence). Trimming took 4 bases from V and 0 from J; bases not matched to a gene: 9. The CDR3 reads CASSRTLREASTDTQYF. As DNA, the CDR3 is TGTGCCAGCAGCCGAACCCTGCGGGAGGCTAGCACAGATACGCAGTATTTT.

This clonotype was seen a handful of times. At one end the junction does not follow the germline gene, possibly because of a read error. J is TRBJ2-7 and V is TRBV11-2; tentative D call: TRBD2 (6 bases). Germline V gene data show CDR1 as SGHAT and CDR2 as FQNNGV. The CDR3 has 15 residues. The DNA for the CDR3 is TGTGCCAGCAGCTTAGAGGCAGCGGGTATCTACGAGCAGTGCTTC. As protein: CASSLEAAGIYEQCF.

V and J are TRBV20-1 and TRBJ2-1; 8 positions agree with TRBD2. The CDR3 sequence is 13 residues long. CDR1 is DFQATT, CDR2 SNEGSKA, per germline (reference sequence). The junction had 5 bases not matched to a gene; V was cut back by 1 base and J by 9 bases. The DNA for the CDR3 is TGCAGTGCTAGAGTGCTAGCGGGTTTTGAGCAGTTCTTC. Its protein is CSARVLAGFEQFF.

Of note for this clonotype: Given a much more abundant clone one base away, this may be a read error. This chain links TRBV18 with TRBJ2-3; 7 bases fit TRBD2. Per germline, CDR1 KGHSH and CDR2 LQKENI. The CDR3 has 15 residues. The CDR3 DNA sequence: TGTGCCAGCCCGGCCGCGGGGGACGGCACAGGTACGCAGTATTTT. This sequence encodes CASPAAGDGTGTQYF.